This T cell receptor (beta chain) was captured by sequencing in a study of blood T cell repertoires in COVID-19. The wider study: The samples span acute and convalescent COVID-19 from the United States, Italy and Spain. Sources were T cells, B-cell-depleted T cells, or PBMCs; the material itself was cDNA or gDNA.

This CDR3 comprises 18 residues. Germline lookup yields CDR1 SQVTM and CDR2 ANQGSEA. V lost 0 bases and J lost 0, with 15 bases in between. Patients of the Seattle cohort, enrolled during active infection, were followed longitudinally. Authors' methods: Reference gene primer amplification gave estimated nucleated cell counts. The method was immunoSEQ multiplex PCR; TCRdb's version includes in-frame clones alone and lacks a portion of them. The DNA was the basis for D and trimming; V, J and clone size are from that table. The sample yields 150,000 to 200,000 clones, around nine tenths seen once. The receptor was derived from a woman in her 70s with COVID-19, enrolled during active disease. The chain couples TRBV29-1 to TRBJ2-6, with no clear D. Sequencing input: peripheral blood. The CDR3 spells CSVEDRFSSFSGANVLTF. CDR3 sequence (DNA): TGCAGCGTTGAAGATCGGTTTAGCTCCTTCTCTGGGGCCAACGTCCTGACTTTC.